These 27 T cell receptor beta chains were sequenced from one sample in a study of T cell changes during pregnancy in multiple sclerosis. Clones were sequenced by immunoSEQ multiplex PCR, and TCRdb holds only the in-frame ones, with some missing. Here the sample spans tens of thousands of clones, 85% to 90% being singletons. Here the sequenced sample was CD4+ T cells from peripheral blood mononuclear cells, taken in the first trimester of pregnancy. These receptors were taken from a female donor in good health, enrolled as a control in a pregnancy study.

The chain couples TRBV19 to TRBJ2-7; TRBD1 matches 10 bases. Germline CDR1 and CDR2: LNHDA and SQIVND (reference sequence). The CDR3 consists of 12 residues. V dropped 8 bases and J dropped 4; count of bases not matched to a gene: 2. CDR3 nucleotide sequence: TGTGCCAGTGGGACAGGGGATTACGAGCAGTACTTC. This codes for CASGTGDYEQYF.

V gene TRBV5-4 combines with J gene TRBJ1-1; 7 bases are a match to TRBD1. The germline gives CDR1 SGHNT, CDR2 YYREEE (reference sequence). This CDR3 is 15 amino acids long. Trimming removed 0 bases from V and 6 bases from J; junction bases left unmatched: 8. Here the CDR3 DNA reads TGTGCCAGCAGCTTGGAGCAGGGGGGCGTGGCTGAAGCTTTCTTT. Translated: CASSLEQGGVAEAFF.

The chain recombines TRBV7-9 with TRBJ2-2, with 8 bases aligning to TRBD2. This CDR3 comprises 17 residues. Germline V gene lookup returns CDR1 SEHNR and CDR2 FQNEAQ (reference sequence). J was trimmed by 5 bases and V by 5 bases; bases with no gene match: 13. The DNA for the CDR3 is TGTGCCAGCAGCCCCTTGGGTAGCGGGAAAAGAACCGGGGAGCTGTTTTTT. Its translation: CASSPLGSGKRTGELFF.

The chain links TRBV23-1 to TRBJ2-7; tentatively, D is TRBD2 (6 bases). TRBV23-1 has ORF status, its function being uncertain. The CDR3 is 20 amino acids. V shed 3 bases and J shed 5 bases, with 32 bases lying between them. The CDR3 region is CASSHTDMGTSPSTPNEQYF. In DNA, the CDR3 is TGCGCCAGCAGTCACACCGACATGGGGACTTCACCTTCCACTCCCAACGAGCAGTACTTC.

The J gene is TRBJ2-3, the V gene TRBV5-1; TRBD1 might be the D (6 bases). The V gene's germline CDR1 is SGHRS and CDR2 YFSETQ. The CDR3 covers 16 residues. The ends were cut back, 1 base at V and 0 bases at J, with 12 bases in the middle. The CDR3 region is CASSLTGTQSTDTQYF. The CDR3 nucleotides are TGCGCCAGCAGCTTGACCGGGACACAGAGCACAGATACGCAGTATTTT.

The gene calls are TRBV28 and TRBJ1-1; D not certain. CDR3 length: 15 amino acids. The germline V and J ends were trimmed by 7 bases and 0 bases, with 15 bases remaining between them. Germline V CDR1 and CDR2: MDHEN, SYDVKM. CDR3 DNA: TGTGCCAGCATCCCGGTCTGGGCAATGAACACTGAAGCTTTCTTT. This encodes CASIPVWAMNTEAFF.

The genes are TRBV6-6 and TRBJ2-7; 9 bases line up with TRBD1. The CDR3 consists of 13 residues. Trimming took 5 bases from V and 5 from J; bases not matched to a gene: 4. Germline CDR1 MNHNY, CDR2 SVGAGI (reference sequence). The CDR3 here is CASSKDRGHEQYF. The CDR3 region has the DNA TGTGCCAGCAGTAAGGACAGGGGCCACGAGCAGTACTTC.

V gene TRBV10-3 combines with J gene TRBJ1-5; the D is unclear. Germline loops: CDR1 ENHRY, CDR2 SYGVKD. The CDR3 contains 13 residues. V shed 0 bases and J shed 8 bases, with 8 bases lying between them. The CDR3 here is CAISESPVEPQHF. CDR3 in DNA: TGTGCCATCAGTGAGTCTCCCGTTGAGCCCCAGCATTTT.

This clone was seen just once. The chain links TRBV27 to TRBJ2-2; 15 bases map to TRBD2. CDR1 is MNHEY and CDR2 is SMNVEV in the germline V gene (reference sequence). V shed 5 bases and J 6 bases; nucleotides not matched to a gene: 7. The CDR3 spans 17 residues. As DNA, the CDR3 is TGTGCCAGCAGTCCGGGACTAGCGGGGGGCCTCTCCGGGGAGCTGTTTTTT. This codes for CASSPGLAGGLSGELFF.

A note on this clone: Distinct nucleotide sequences in the sample also encode this CDR3. The CDR3 is CASSPDKGYGYTF. CDR3 coding DNA: TGTGCCAGCTCACCTGACAAGGGGTATGGCTACACCTTC. The chain carries TRBV18 and TRBJ1-2; D may be TRBD1 (5 bases). Trimming took off 3 bases at V and 5 bases at J, with 10 bases between the two ends. Germline V gene data show CDR1 as KGHSH and CDR2 as LQKENI. This CDR3 spans 13 amino acids.

This chain joins TRBV7-8 and TRBJ2-5; tentative D call: TRBD2 (5 bases). The V gene's germline CDR1 is SGHVS and CDR2 FQNEAQ. The ends were cut back, 0 bases at V and 5 bases at J, with 7 bases in the middle. The CDR3 covers 13 residues. CDR3 DNA: TGTGCCAGCAGCTTAGCTCGGACTGAGACCCAGTACTTC. Protein product: CASSLARTETQYF.

The genes are TRBV27 and TRBJ1-1, with D maybe TRBD1 (6 bases). The CDR3 totals 13 residues. V lost 8 bases to trimming and J lost 7 bases, with 17 bases between them. Germline CDR1 is MNHEY and CDR2 is SMNVEV (reference sequence). CDR3 coding DNA: TGTGCCAGCGGGACACTGAGTAGACGTGAAGCTTTCTTT. This gives the protein CASGTLSRREAFF.

This chain joins TRBV28 and TRBJ1-1; D remains unclear. Trimming removed 5 bases at V and 1 base at J, with 8 bases between. Germline V gene sequence: CDR1 MDHEN, CDR2 SYDVKM. This CDR3 has 13 amino acids. The CDR3 region has the DNA TGTGCCAGCAGTCCACCACAGAACACTGAAGCTTTCTTT. Translating gives CASSPPQNTEAFF.

The chain employs TRBV15 and TRBJ2-3; TRBD2 agrees at 10 bases. The CDR3 consists of 19 residues. Per the germline V gene, CDR1 is LNHNV and CDR2 is YYDKDF (reference sequence). V lost 2 bases, J lost 0 bases, and 11 bases stayed unmatched. This CDR3 is CATSRRNRGLAVSTDTQYF. CDR3 DNA: TGTGCCACCAGCAGACGTAATCGAGGACTAGCGGTAAGCACAGATACGCAGTATTTT.

The chain is built from TRBV7-9 and TRBJ2-7, with D tentatively TRBD1 (5 bases). Germline CDR1 SEHNR, CDR2 FQNEAQ (reference sequence). The CDR3 totals 14 residues. Between the trimmed V and J ends, which lost 2 bases and 3 bases, there was a span of 11 bases. The CDR3, as DNA: TGTGCCAGCAGCTTATCGCCTAGGGGCTACGAGCAGTACTTC. This codes for CASSLSPRGYEQYF.

The chain recombines TRBV7-9 with TRBJ1-1, with TRBD1 identical over 9 bases. The CDR3 contains 13 residues. The J segment lost 4 bases and the V segment lost 10 bases, leaving 7 bases of the junction unmatched. Germline V gene lookup returns CDR1 SEHNR and CDR2 FQNEAQ (reference sequence). CDR3: CATSTGGVTEAFF. CDR3 bases: TGTGCCACCTCAACAGGGGGCGTCACTGAAGCTTTCTTT.

Points on this clone: The germline gene is not matched at one end of the junction; a read error may be the cause. The rearrangement links TRBV6-4 to TRBJ1-1; 8 nucleotides agree with TRBD1. The CDR3 loop spans 14 amino acids. Germline V gives CDR1 MRHNA, CDR2 SNTAGT. This CDR3 is CASRDSDRGTEAFF. DNA for the CDR3: TGTGCCAGCAGAGACTCTGACAGGGGCACTGAAGCTTTCTTT.

The J gene is TRBJ2-1, the V gene TRBV30; 10 nucleotides line up with TRBD2. The junction had 6 bases not matched to a gene; V was cut back by 4 bases and J by 9 bases. This CDR3 region has 13 residues. Germline loops: CDR1 GTSNPN, CDR2 SVGIG (reference sequence). CDR3 in amino acids: CAWTSGSVGEQFF. In DNA, the CDR3 is TGTGCCTGGACTAGCGGGAGCGTAGGTGAGCAGTTCTTC.

The gene calls are TRBV2 and TRBJ1-1; D ambiguous. The germline gives CDR1 SNHLY, CDR2 FYNNEI. The ends were cut back, 2 bases at V and 1 base at J, with 5 bases in the middle. The CDR3 covers 13 residues. The CDR3 spells CASSENTNTEAFF. As DNA, the CDR3 is TGTGCCAGCAGTGAAAACACGAACACTGAAGCTTTCTTT.

The chain employs TRBV5-6 and TRBJ2-3; a weak D match, TRBD1 (5 bases). The CDR3 covers 15 residues. The V and J ends lost 3 bases and 3 bases respectively, with 14 bases between them. CDR1 is SGHDT and CDR2 is YYEEEE in the germline V gene. The CDR3 sequence: CASSWAGGATDTQYF. The CDR3 coding sequence is TGTGCCAGCAGCTGGGCTGGTGGGGCAACAGATACGCAGTATTTT.

This clone was picked up a small number of times. This chain connects TRBV28 to TRBJ1-2; the D is unclear. V was shortened by 5 bases and J by 7 bases, with 17 bases between the two germline ends. Germline V gives CDR1 MDHEN, CDR2 SYDVKM. This CDR3 contains 14 residues. Here the CDR3 reads CASSKGGPHTGYTF. The CDR3 region has the DNA TGTGCCAGCAGTAAGGGAGGACCCCATACTGGCTACACCTTC.

The gene calls are TRBV2 and TRBJ1-3; D unresolved. CDR1 and CDR2 from the germline V gene are SNHLY and FYNNEI. V shed 4 bases and J shed 0 bases, with 13 bases lying between them. The CDR3 is 16 residues long. CDR3 amino acids: CASSVRGGFSGNTIYF. CDR3 nucleotides: TGTGCCAGCAGTGTCCGGGGTGGATTCTCTGGAAACACCATATATTTT.

The DNA for the CDR3 is TGTGCCAGCAGCTTAGTGGTGGGGCAGTACAATGAGCAGTTCTTC. Translated, it gives CASSLVVGQYNEQFF. This chain joins TRBV7-2 and TRBJ2-1; TRBD1 is a possible D gene (5 bases). The V gene's germline CDR1 is SGHTA and CDR2 FQGNSA. Trimming took off 1 base at V and 4 bases at J, with 11 bases between the two ends. This CDR3 region has 15 residues. Complete variable domain (other parts from reference TRBV7-2 and TRBJ2-1): GAGVSQSPSNKVTEKGKDVELRCDPISGHTALYWYRQSLGQGLEFLIYFQGNSAPDKSGLPSDRFSAERTGGSVSTLTIQRTQQEDSAVYLCASSLVVGQYNEQFFGPGTRLTVL.

The chain employs TRBV2 and TRBJ2-3; 9 bases are shared with TRBD2. CDR1 and CDR2 (germline): SNHLY, FYNNEI. The CDR3 spans 16 residues. The junction had 10 bases not matched to a gene; V was cut back by 9 bases and J by 0 bases. The DNA of the CDR3 is TGTGCCAGAAAGACTAGCGGAGGCCTTAGCACAGATACGCAGTATTTT. This encodes CARKTSGGLSTDTQYF.

The gene calls are TRBV5-4 and TRBJ1-2, with unresolved D. V lost 2 bases and J lost 6, with 8 bases in between. The germline CDR1 and CDR2 sequences are SGHNT and YYREEE (reference sequence). CDR3 length equals 12 residues. The CDR3 coding sequence is TGTGCCAGCAGCTTTGTGGCAGATGGCTACACCTTC. Residues: CASSFVADGYTF.

V and J are TRBV4-1 and TRBJ1-1; D unresolved. In germline, CDR1 is MGHRA, CDR2 YSYEKL. This CDR3 is 15 amino acids long. V was cut by 0 bases and J by 0 bases, with 8 bases left in between. The CDR3 coding sequence is TGCGCCAGCAGCCAAGACCCGGGGATGAACACTGAAGCTTTCTTT. As protein: CASSQDPGMNTEAFF.

This clone was counted between two and nine times. Additional DNA sequences in this sample encode the identical CDR3. The chain uses TRBV20-1 and TRBJ2-5; D unresolved. The CDR3 is 11 amino acids. The germline V gene has CDR1 DFQATT and CDR2 SNEGSKA (reference sequence). Trimming shortened V by 3 bases and J by 0 bases, and 2 bases separated the two germline ends. CDR3 sequence (DNA): TGCAGTGCTAGTAACCAAGAGACCCAGTACTTC. The encoded protein is CSASNQETQYF.